Here is one T cell receptor (beta chain) with its context. Its antigen is not identified. These data belong to a study of cytomegalovirus exposure and HLA in healthy donors. General observations from the study: A later analysis linked some 17,000 TCR beta sequences to HLA alleles at 0.05 false discovery rate. The investigators catalogued 164 TCR beta chains as cytomegalovirus-associated.

The primer mix had 60 Vbeta and 13 Jbeta primers. As handled by the study authors: A later analysis counted some 87 million unique TCR beta chains, 9.5 million to 12 million shared. Sequencing was performed with immunoSEQ multiplex PCR; in TCRdb, only in-frame clones are kept and a portion is missing. V, J and clone size are taken as reported in that table, and D and trimming were inferred from the DNA itself. The sample records some 150,000 clones, 70% to 75% being singletons. Germline V gene data show CDR1 as SGHAT and CDR2 as FQNNGV. With 4 bases clipped from V and 4 bases from J, the junction kept 4 bases outside the gene matches. CDR3 length: 15 amino acids.

The origin of this receptor is a woman aged 25 to 39 in good health and CMV-seronegative. This chain uses TRBV11-2 with TRBJ1-4, with TRBD1 matching 9 bases. Sequenced sample: PBMCs. CDR3 amino acids: CASSWTGASNEKLFF. In nucleotides, the CDR3 is TGTGCCAGCAGCTGGACAGGGGCCAGTAATGAAAAACTGTTTTTT.